A single T cell receptor (beta chain) is shown here with its context. Its antigen is not known. The CDR3 spans 15 residues. Germline-derived CDR1 and CDR2 are LNHDA and SQIVND (reference sequence). Trimming took 4 bases from V and 10 from J, leaving 20 bases between them. These data come from a study of STAT5B mutations in CD4+ large granular lymphocyte leukemia. Study details: Among healthy controls, a particular HLA allele went with more CDR3 'QG' motifs. Findings and caveats of the study: Compared with healthy controls (2/35), patient top clones favored TRBV06 (8/27). Patient CD4-sorted repertoires stayed more clonal than healthy ones after leukemic-clone removal.

The assay was run at survey level. Sequenced by immunoSEQ multiplex PCR; TCRdb stores in-frame clones only, minus some. Of some 41,000 clones in the sample, 70% to 85% are singletons; the top ten hold just under 0.35%. This chain connects TRBV19 to TRBJ2-1; the D gene could be TRBD1 or TRBD2 (5 bases each). Specimen: CD4+ T cells from blood buffy coats. This sequence was found in a human donor in good health. The CDR3, as DNA: TGTGCCAGTAGTACCCTCGGGACCGTCGGAAGGGAGCAGTTCTTC. Translated, it gives CASSTLGTVGREQFF.